This T cell receptor beta chain was identified during a study of blood T cell repertoires in COVID-19. At the level of the study: Samples came from the United States, Italy and Spain, spanning acute and convalescent COVID-19. Nucleic acid was either cDNA or gDNA, and it came from T cells, B-cell-depleted T cells, or PBMCs.

Germline CDR1 reads MDHEN; CDR2 reads SYDVKM. V gave up 6 bases and J gave up 5 bases; unmatched junction bases: 12. The CDR3 runs 16 residues. Source study methods: Amplified reference gene primers provided the basis for estimating nucleated cell counts. Sequencing was performed with immunoSEQ multiplex PCR; in TCRdb, only in-frame clones are kept and a portion is missing. V and J calls and clone size are copied from that table; D and trimming were computed from the DNA. Among tens of thousands of clones listed, under 85% were seen once. The gene calls are TRBV28 and TRBJ2-1, with 8 bases matching TRBD2. The source material was peripheral blood. The origin of this receptor is a woman aged 60-70 years with acute or convalescent COVID-19. CDR3 coding DNA: TGTGCCAGCAGCCCTAACTTCTGGCGGGGGGACAATGAGCAGTTCTTC. Amino acids: CASSPNFWRGDNEQFF.